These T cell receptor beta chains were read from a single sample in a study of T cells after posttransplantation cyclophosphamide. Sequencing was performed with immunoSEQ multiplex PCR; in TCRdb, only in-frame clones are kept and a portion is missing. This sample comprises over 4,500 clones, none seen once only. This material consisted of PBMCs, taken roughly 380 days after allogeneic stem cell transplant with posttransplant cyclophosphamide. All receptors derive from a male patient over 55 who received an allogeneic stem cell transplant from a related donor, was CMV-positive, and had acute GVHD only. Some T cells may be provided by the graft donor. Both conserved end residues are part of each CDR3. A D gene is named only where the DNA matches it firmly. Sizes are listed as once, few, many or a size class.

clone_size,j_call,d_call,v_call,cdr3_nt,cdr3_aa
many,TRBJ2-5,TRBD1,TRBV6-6,TGTGCCAGCAGTAACCCACAGGGGGCTGAAGAGACCCAGTACTTC,CASSNPQGAEETQYF
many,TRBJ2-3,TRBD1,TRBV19,TGTGCCAGTAGTATAGATCAGGCCAGGGGGACCTTCACAGATACGCAGTATTTT,CASSIDQARGTFTDTQYF
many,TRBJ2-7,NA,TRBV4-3,TGCGCCAGCAGCCAAGGGTCAGGGATTGGCGAGCAGTACTTC,CASSQGSGIGEQYF
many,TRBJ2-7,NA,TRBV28,TGTGCCAGCAGCCGTCTTAGTTCTGGACTCTACGAGCAGTACTTC,CASSRLSSGLYEQYF
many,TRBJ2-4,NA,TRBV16,TGTGCCAGCAGTCCCGGGGTCGATCTTCTAGCCAAAAACATTCAGTACTTC,CASSPGVDLLAKNIQYF
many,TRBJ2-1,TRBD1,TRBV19,TGTGCCAGTAGTGGGGACAGGAGCAACAATGAGCAGTTCTTC,CASSGDRSNNEQFF
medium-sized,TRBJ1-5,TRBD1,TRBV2,TGTGCCAGCAGGACAGGGCTTAGCAATCAGCCCCAGCATTTT,CASRTGLSNQPQHF
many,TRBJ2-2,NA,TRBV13,TGTGCCAGCAGCTGGTTAGACACCGGGGAGCTGTTTTTT,CASSWLDTGELFF
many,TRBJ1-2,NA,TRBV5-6,TGTGCCAGCAGTCTCTTCGGGGGGCTTAACTATGGCTACACCTTC,CASSLFGGLNYGYTF
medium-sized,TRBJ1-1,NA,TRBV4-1,TGCGCCAGCAGTCATACCAGTTCCAGGGCCAAGAACACTGAAGCTTTCTTT,CASSHTSSRAKNTEAFF
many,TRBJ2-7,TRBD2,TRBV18,TGTGCCAGCTCAAAAGCGGGAACGGTATACGAGCAGTACTTC,CASSKAGTVYEQYF
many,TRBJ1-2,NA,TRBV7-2,TGTGCCAGCAGCTTAAGACACCAAAACTATGGCTACACCTTC,CASSLRHQNYGYTF
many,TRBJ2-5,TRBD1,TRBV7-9,TGTGCCAGCAGCTCTCCCCGGACAGGGATAGAGACCCAGTACTTC,CASSSPRTGIETQYF